One sample yielded the 18 T cell receptor beta chains listed below, sequenced in a study of blood T cell repertoires in COVID-19. Method: immunoSEQ multiplex PCR; TCRdb's copy keeps in-frame clones and lacks some. The table has roughly 150,000 clones, roughly 93% seen once. Sequenced sample: peripheral blood. Receptors were obtained from a man between 18 and 29 years old with COVID-19, enrolled during active disease.

The chain has TRBV14 and TRBJ2-1, with 10 bases identical to TRBD2. This CDR3 is 16 amino acids long. V shed 0 bases and J 4 bases; nucleotides not matched to a gene: 3. CDR1 and CDR2 (germline): SGHDN, FVKESK. The CDR3 nucleotides read TGTGCCAGCAGCCAAGAATTACTAGCGGGATACAATGAGCAGTTCTTC. As protein: CASSQELLAGYNEQFF.

This clone has just one count. The chain employs TRBV6-5 and TRBJ1-4; D remains unclear. The CDR3 length is 13 residues. Looked up from germline, CDR1 is MNHEY and CDR2 is SVGAGI. Trimming cost V 2 bases and J 7 bases, with 8 bases left between them. The chain's CDR3 is CASSYRVFEKLFF. The DNA for the CDR3 is TGTGCCAGCAGTTACAGAGTCTTTGAAAAACTGTTTTTT.

This chain joins TRBV27 and TRBJ2-3, with D perhaps TRBD1 (6 bases). Germline CDR1 MNHEY, CDR2 SMNVEV (reference sequence). The CDR3 is 12 residues long. V was pared by 6 bases and J by 9 bases, with 13 bases between. This CDR3 reads CASSTGLGTQYF. CDR3 bases: TGTGCCAGCAGCACAGGGTTGGGGACGCAGTATTTT.

The chain couples TRBV7-9 to TRBJ2-2, with D possibly being TRBD2 (5 bases). Trimming left V 1 base short and J 6 bases short, with 9 bases between. The CDR3 totals 14 residues. From germline, CDR1 is SEHNR and CDR2 FQNEAQ (reference sequence). CDR3 nucleotides: TGTGCCAGCAGCTTAGAGCCCGGGGCCGGGGAGCTGTTTTTT. This gives the protein CASSLEPGAGELFF.

The V gene is TRBV4-3, the J gene TRBJ2-2; 13 positions match TRBD2. This CDR3 is 18 amino acids long. Germline CDR1 and CDR2: LGHNA and YSLEER. The V gene end was trimmed by 2 bases and the J gene end by 3 bases; junction bases not matched to a gene: 6. Here the CDR3 reads CASSQLLAGGRYTGELFF. CDR3 nucleotide sequence: TGCGCCAGCAGCCAATTACTAGCGGGAGGGCGGTACACCGGGGAGCTGTTTTTT.

V is TRBV6-2 or TRBV6-3 and J is TRBJ1-5; D unclear. The germline V and J ends were trimmed by 2 bases and 1 base, with 21 bases remaining between them. Germline assignment: CDR1 MNHEY and CDR2 SVGEGT. The CDR3 has 19 residues. The CDR3 sequence: CASSYLPTGPGMSNQPQHF. As DNA, the CDR3 is TGTGCCAGCAGTTACCTCCCTACCGGGCCGGGGATGAGCAATCAGCCCCAGCATTTT.

This chain connects TRBV9 to TRBJ1-2; the match to TRBD1 covers 8 bases. Trimming took 3 bases from V and 4 from J; bases not matched to a gene: 5. CDR3 size: 14 residues. Per the germline V gene, CDR1 is SGDLS and CDR2 is YYNGEE. The CDR3: CASSGGQGSYGYTF. DNA for the CDR3: TGTGCCAGCAGCGGAGGACAGGGCAGCTATGGCTACACCTTC.

This clone was detected once. This chain joins TRBV6-5 and TRBJ1-5, with D maybe TRBD1 (5 bases). Germline CDR1 is MNHEY and CDR2 is SVGAGI. The CDR3 is 13 residues long. V was pared by 2 bases and J by 8 bases, with 10 bases between. The CDR3 region is CASSYQGREPQHF. CDR3 in DNA: TGTGCCAGCAGTTACCAGGGAAGGGAGCCCCAGCATTTT.

CDR3 region: CASSLGSGQGREQYF. The CDR3, as DNA: TGTGCCAGCAGCTTAGGCTCGGGACAGGGTAGAGAGCAGTACTTC. The V gene is TRBV13, the J gene TRBJ2-7; 9 nucleotides agree with TRBD1. Germline V gives CDR1 PRHDT, CDR2 FYEKMQ (reference sequence). Losses at the gene ends were 0 bases for V and 7 bases for J; bases not matched to a gene: 7. The CDR3 is 15 residues long. The whole variable domain, filled in from reference TRBV13 and TRBJ2-7, reads AAGVIQSPRHLIKEKRETATLKCYPIPRHDTVYWYQQGPGQDPQFLISFYEKMQSDKGSIPDRFSAQQFSDYHSELNMSSLELGDSALYFCASSLGSGQGREQYFGPGTRLTVT.

The chain joins TRBV4-1 to TRBJ2-2, with TRBD2 matching 8 bases. This CDR3 spans 17 amino acids. Germline V gene sequence: CDR1 MGHRA, CDR2 YSYEKL. Trimming took 0 bases from V and 3 from J; bases not matched to a gene: 6. The CDR3 sequence is CASSQDGLAGYTGELFF. Here the CDR3 DNA reads TGCGCCAGCAGCCAAGATGGGCTAGCGGGTTACACCGGGGAGCTGTTTTTT.

The CDR3: CASSIDLLGLAGLSPPYNEQFF. The CDR3 nucleotides read TGTGCCAGTAGTATAGATCTATTAGGACTAGCGGGCCTTTCTCCACCCTACAATGAGCAGTTCTTC. The V gene is TRBV19, the J gene TRBJ2-1, with TRBD2 matching over 11 bases. Germline V CDR1 and CDR2: LNHDA, SQIVND (reference sequence). The CDR3 spans 22 residues. The junction had 18 bases not matched to a gene; V was cut back by 0 bases and J by 2 bases.

This clone was counted once. The chain has TRBV4-1 and TRBJ2-2; TRBD2 agrees at 8 bases. With 1 base clipped from V and 4 bases from J, the junction kept 14 bases outside the gene matches. Looked up from germline, CDR1 is MGHRA and CDR2 is YSYEKL. This CDR3 is 19 amino acids long. The CDR3 nucleotides are TGCGCCAGCAGCCAAGGGATTCTTCGGCGGGAGGCAATCACCGGGGAGCTGTTTTTT. Its translation: CASSQGILRREAITGELFF.

The chain links TRBV28 to TRBJ1-2; the D gene is possibly TRBD1 (6 bases). The germline V gene encodes CDR1 MDHEN and CDR2 SYDVKM. Trimming pared 4 bases from V and 8 bases from J, leaving 14 bases between. The CDR3 contains 13 residues. CDR3 nucleotide sequence: TGTGCCAGCAGTTGGCACAGGGCTGACGGCTACACCTTC. This gives the protein CASSWHRADGYTF.

This chain connects TRBV28 to TRBJ2-7, with 7 bases identical to TRBD2. Per germline, CDR1 MDHEN and CDR2 SYDVKM. After removal of 6 bases from V and 2 bases from J, the junction contained 4 bases not matched to a gene. CDR3 length: 13 amino acids. The CDR3 protein is CASSKRGPYEQYF. The CDR3, as DNA: TGTGCCAGCAGCAAGCGGGGCCCCTACGAGCAGTACTTC.

The V call is TRBV28, the J call TRBJ2-1; D perhaps matches TRBD1 (6 bases). From germline, CDR1 is MDHEN and CDR2 SYDVKM. V was clipped by 6 bases and J by 8 bases, with 11 bases between them. The CDR3 runs to 12 residues. The CDR3 DNA reads TGTGCCAGCAGCTCTGGGACACATGAGCAGTTCTTC. It translates to CASSSGTHEQFF.

The chain is built from TRBV5-1 and TRBJ2-2; 10 nucleotides align to TRBD1. The V and J ends lost 1 base and 3 bases, in that order; junction bases with no gene match: 3. CDR3 length: 16 amino acids. Germline loops: CDR1 SGHRS, CDR2 YFSETQ. The CDR3 loop reads CASSLQGTGDTGELFF. CDR3 coding DNA: TGCGCCAGCAGCTTGCAGGGGACAGGGGACACCGGGGAGCTGTTTTTT.

The sample holds one count of this clone. The chain combines TRBV21-1 with TRBJ1-5; whether TRBD1, the table's D call, matches the DNA was not checked. TRBV21-1 is flagged as a pseudogene. The CDR3 totals 17 residues. CDR3 DNA sequence: TGTGCCAGCAGCAAAGAGTCGCGGGACAGAGGCGATCAGCCCCAGCATTTT. It codes for CASSKESRDRGDQPQHF.

The rearrangement links TRBV6-5 to TRBJ2-3; TRBD2 aligns across 9 bases. CDR1 is MNHEY, CDR2 SVGAGI, per germline. Trimming at V came to 0 bases and at J to 2 bases, leaving 3 bases not matched to a gene. This CDR3 contains 16 residues. Here the CDR3 DNA reads TGTGCCAGCAGTTACTCAGAGCGGGAGGCCACAGATACGCAGTATTTT. Protein product: CASSYSEREATDTQYF.